The clone carrying this TCR beta chain was picked up a small number of times. Its antigen remains unknown. A much larger clone lies a single base off, so this may be a read error. Distinct nucleotide sequences in the sample also encode this CDR3. Original analysis: CDR3 differences across clinicopathological groups were used to build a distant-metastasis classifier for papillary thyroid cancer. TCRdb redid the clone calls on the PCR reads using MiXCR. These V and J calls derive from TCRdb rather than the authors' analysis. The sample holds approximately 13,000 clones, 9% to 13% seen once. This entry is derived from a study of metastatic and nonmetastatic thyroid tumors. Study-level information: Comparative analysis of repertoires was undertaken across blood and tumor or nodule tissue obtained from malignant and benign thyroid patients.

Germline assignment: CDR1 LNHDA and CDR2 SQIVND (reference sequence). The CDR3 has 13 amino acids. None of the patients had undergone any treatment ahead of thyroid surgery. Study-wide points: As reported, TCR beta diversity in blood and tumor was significantly higher in malignant thyroid tumors than in benign nodules.

This TCR was sampled from a female donor with papillary thyroid cancer or a benign thyroid nodule (not recorded which). Some clones in this sample may be carry-over from other donors' samples. The gene calls are TRBV19 and TRBJ2-3; D is ambiguous. Material: blood. CDR3 DNA: TGCGCCAGTAGTCCCACCATCACAGATACGCAGTATTTT. It specifies CASSPTITDTQYF.